This T cell receptor beta chain was profiled in a study of T-cell memory formation after mild COVID-19. TCRdb reanalysed the 5' RACE reads using MiXCR and keeps one entry per CDR3 protein. The sample lists about 560,000 distinct CDR3 sequences, 17% occurring once. Unmatched junction bases numbered 6, after V lost 1 base and J lost 1 base. Germline CDR1 is SGDLS and CDR2 is YYNGEE. The CDR3 contains 16 residues. The clonotype was recovered from an adult woman who had mild COVID-19 (a few samples of this study predate the infection). Cell type and time point are not known. The gene calls are TRBV9 and TRBJ2-5; 8 nucleotides match TRBD2. The sequenced material came from PBMCs or a T cell subset sorted from them (not recorded which). The CDR3 protein is CASSVLAGYSQETQYF. CDR3 in DNA: TGTGCCAGCAGCGTACTAGCGGGCTATTCCCAAGAGACCCAGTACTTC.